Detailed here is one T cell receptor (beta chain). Antigen unknown. The data are from a study of shared clonotypes between healthy human individuals. General study points: Genetic and exposure-history diversity was limited by the small donor number.

Sequencing used immunoSEQ multiplex PCR; TCRdb keeps in-frame clones, though not all of them. The sample contains fewer than 1.6 million clones, 98% of which appear only once. Sequencing used naive CD4+ T cells sorted from blood. The subset was: CD45RA+ positively selected. The sequence was collected from a man aged 25-45 years in good health.

CDR3 protein: CASSLGGSSEQYF. DNA of the CDR3: TGTGCCAGCAGTTTAGGCGGGAGTAGTGAGCAGTACTTC. This chain joins TRBV28 and TRBJ2-7, with TRBD2 matching over 7 bases. The V segment lost 2 bases and the J segment 7 bases; nucleotides outside the gene matches: 5. Germline loops: CDR1 MDHEN, CDR2 SYDVKM. The CDR3 sequence is 13 residues long.